This T cell receptor (beta chain) was recorded in a study of blood T cell repertoires in COVID-19. Overall study context: From the United States, Italy and Spain came samples of acute and convalescent COVID-19. Nucleic acid was either cDNA or gDNA, and it came from T cells, B-cell-depleted T cells, or PBMCs.

As processed by the authors: Using reference gene primer amplification, nucleated cell counts were estimated. Method: immunoSEQ multiplex PCR; TCRdb's copy keeps in-frame clones and lacks some. That table furnishes V, J and clone size, whereas the DNA furnished D and trimming. The data contain 150,000 to 200,000 clones, approximately 86% of them singletons. The CDR3 loop spans 14 amino acids. With 5 bases clipped from V and 3 bases from J, the junction kept 2 bases outside the gene matches. In germline, CDR1 is SQVTM, CDR2 ANQGSEA. The source of this sequence is a man in his sixties with acute or convalescent COVID-19. The V call is TRBV29-1, the J call TRBJ2-7; 15 bases agree with TRBD2. Sequences were obtained from peripheral blood. The CDR3 DNA sequence: TGCAGCGTTCAGGGACTAGCGGGAGGCTACGAGCAGTACTTC. Its protein is CSVQGLAGGYEQYF.